The 30 T cell receptor beta chains given below trace back to one sample, sequenced in a study of cytomegalovirus exposure and HLA in healthy donors. The PCR contained 60 Vbeta and 13 Jbeta primers. The data were produced by immunoSEQ multiplex PCR, yet TCRdb's version contains in-frame clones alone and is incomplete. Here the sample spans about 180,000 clones, roughly 77% being singletons. The specimen sequenced was PBMCs. These receptors all stem from a woman aged 25-40 years in good health and CMV-seronegative.

V gene TRBV5-1 combines with J gene TRBJ1-2, with TRBD1 as a possible D gene (6 bases). CDR3 length: 13 residues. Per germline, CDR1 SGHRS and CDR2 YFSETQ. Trimming took 0 bases from V and 4 from J, leaving 7 bases between them. The CDR3 nucleotides are TGCGCCAGCAGCTTGGTACAGGGCTATGGCTACACCTTC. Translated, it gives CASSLVQGYGYTF.

The rearrangement joins TRBV5-1 to TRBJ1-1; possible D gene TRBD1, 6 bases. CDR3 length equals 14 residues. Trimming stripped 4 bases from V and 1 base from J, with 11 bases between. CDR1 SGHRS and CDR2 YFSETQ come from the germline V gene. As DNA, the CDR3 is TGCGCCAGCAGCCCGGGGGGGCCGAACACTGAAGCTTTCTTT. It is translated as CASSPGGPNTEAFF.

The chain links TRBV18 to TRBJ2-5; TRBD1 agrees at 8 bases. CDR3 length: 16 residues. Germline lookup yields CDR1 KGHSH and CDR2 LQKENI. The ends lost 6 bases at V and 3 bases at J; junction bases unmatched: 12. CDR3 sequence reads: CASSRGVGQGEETQYF. The CDR3 DNA reads TGTGCCAGCTCCCGTGGGGTAGGACAGGGAGAAGAGACCCAGTACTTC. The full variable domain, rest sourced from reference TRBV18 and TRBJ2-5, is NAGVMQNPRHLVRRRGQEARLRCSPMKGHSHVYWYRQLPEEGLKFMVYLQKENIIDESGMPKERFSAEFPKEGPSILRIQQVVRGDSAAYFCASSRGVGQGEETQYFGPGTRLLVL.

The gene calls are TRBV4-2 and TRBJ2-4, with TRBD2 matching over 11 bases. Germline V gene lookup returns CDR1 LGHNA and CDR2 YNFKEQ. The CDR3 runs to 19 residues. V trimming: 0 bases; J trimming: 1 base; junction bases outside the gene matches: 8. The CDR3 is CASSQDPLAGGGAKNIQYF. In DNA form, the CDR3 reads TGTGCCAGCAGCCAAGATCCGCTAGCGGGGGGCGGGGCCAAAAACATTCAGTACTTC.

The chain is built from TRBV2 and TRBJ2-5, with D tentatively TRBD1 (6 bases). The ends were cut back, 8 bases at V and 2 bases at J, with 18 bases in the middle. The CDR3 spans 15 residues. CDR1 is SNHLY, CDR2 FYNNEI, per germline. CDR3 sequence reads: CASCNPAGAQETQYF. The CDR3 DNA sequence: TGTGCCAGCTGTAACCCGGCAGGGGCGCAAGAGACCCAGTACTTC.

The chain employs TRBV18 and TRBJ2-7; TRBD1 aligns across 8 bases. From germline, CDR1 is KGHSH and CDR2 LQKENI. Germline trimming cut 5 bases from V and 5 bases from J; bases unmatched to any gene: 5. This CDR3 is 13 amino acids long. The CDR3 loop is CASSSIQGDEQYF. CDR3 DNA: TGTGCCAGCTCATCGATACAGGGGGACGAGCAGTACTTC.

V gene TRBV10-3 combines with J gene TRBJ2-2, with 8 positions matching TRBD1. Germline V gene sequence: CDR1 ENHRY, CDR2 SYGVKD. Germline trimming cut 5 bases from V and 3 bases from J; bases unmatched to any gene: 14. The CDR3 consists of 18 residues. The CDR3 loop reads CAISLVAGGAYYTGELFF. The CDR3 region has the DNA TGTGCCATCAGTCTCGTCGCAGGGGGCGCGTACTACACCGGGGAGCTGTTTTTT.

The chain is built from TRBV11-2 and TRBJ1-1; D gene unclear. The length of the CDR3 is 12 residues. Trimming pared 3 bases from V and 4 bases from J, leaving 6 bases between. The germline V gene has CDR1 SGHAT and CDR2 FQNNGV. The CDR3 nucleotides are TGTGCCAGCAGCTTCCGGAGCACTGAAGCTTTCTTT. Translating it yields CASSFRSTEAFF.

This chain uses TRBV7-8 with TRBJ2-7, with TRBD2 identical over 11 bases. The CDR3 is 15 residues long. The germline V gene encodes CDR1 SGHVS and CDR2 FQNEAQ. Losses at the gene ends were 5 bases for V and 0 bases for J; bases not matched to a gene: 3. CDR3 coding DNA: TGTGCCAGCAGCGGAACTAGCGGGGGCTCCTACGAGCAGTACTTC. It specifies CASSGTSGGSYEQYF.

This chain connects TRBV6-1 to TRBJ2-1, with 8 bases aligning to TRBD2. CDR1 is MNHNS, CDR2 SASEGT, per germline. CDR3 size: 14 residues. The trim removed 4 bases at V and 9 bases at J, leaving 8 bases unmatched. CDR3 sequence reads: CASSGAGGWVEQFF. CDR3 DNA: TGTGCCAGCAGTGGGGCGGGGGGTTGGGTTGAGCAGTTCTTC.

The V gene is TRBV7-9, the J gene TRBJ1-1; TRBD1 matches at 12 bases. The CDR3 has 16 amino acids. Germline values: CDR1 SEHNR, CDR2 FQNEAQ (reference sequence). V was clipped by 3 bases and J by 2 bases; unmatched bases: 4. CDR3 DNA: TGTGCCAGCAGCTTGGGACAGGGGGCAGGAAACACTGAAGCTTTCTTT. This sequence encodes CASSLGQGAGNTEAFF.

This chain connects TRBV19 to TRBJ1-5; TRBD1 matches at 7 bases. V was clipped by 9 bases and J by 8 bases; unmatched bases: 13. Germline-derived CDR1 and CDR2 are LNHDA and SQIVND (reference sequence). The CDR3 extends over 14 amino acids. This CDR3 reads CARTGSLERKPQHF. The DNA for the CDR3 is TGTGCCAGGACAGGGTCGCTGGAAAGGAAGCCCCAGCATTTT.

This sequence joins TRBV19 and TRBJ1-2, with a possible D match to TRBD1 (6 bases). The V end was cut by 3 bases, the J end by 8 bases, with 13 bases between. Per the germline V gene, CDR1 is LNHDA and CDR2 is SQIVND (reference sequence). The CDR3 consists of 13 residues. CDR3 bases: TGTGCCAGTAGTATGGCAGGGGTGTACGGCTACACCTTC. Translation: CASSMAGVYGYTF.

There are a few counts of this clone. The rearrangement joins TRBV5-1 to TRBJ2-1; tentatively, D is TRBD2 (5 bases). From germline, CDR1 is SGHRS and CDR2 YFSETQ. Trimming took off 0 bases at V and 6 bases at J, with 16 bases between the two ends. This CDR3 is built from 16 residues. The CDR3 region is CASSLDTNLASNEQFF. The CDR3 nucleotides read TGCGCCAGCAGCTTGGACACAAATCTAGCCTCCAATGAGCAGTTCTTC. The full variable domain, in which reference TRBV5-1 and TRBJ2-1 provide the parts outside the CDR3, is KAGVTQTPRYLIKTRGQQVTLSCSPISGHRSVSWYQQTPGQGLQFLFEYFSETQRNKGNFPGRFSGRQFSNSRSEMNVSTLELGDSALYLCASSLDTNLASNEQFFGPGTRLTVL.

This clone has only a few counts. This rearrangement joins TRBV7-9 to TRBJ2-7; D ambiguous. This CDR3 contains 14 residues. Trimming stripped 0 bases from V and 4 bases from J, with 10 bases between. Germline V gene data show CDR1 as SEHNR and CDR2 as FQNEAQ (reference sequence). The CDR3 region is CASSLAQNSYEQYF. CDR3 sequence (DNA): TGTGCCAGCAGCTTAGCCCAGAACAGTTACGAGCAGTACTTC.

This clone was observed once. The V call is TRBV29-1, the J call TRBJ1-1; D possibly corresponds to TRBD1 (6 bases). The CDR3 spans 16 residues. Germline lookup yields CDR1 SQVTM and CDR2 ANQGSEA. The V gene lost 1 base and the J gene lost 4 bases, with 19 bases spanning the gap. In DNA, the CDR3 is TGCAGCGTTGAAGGTAAGGCGGGGGCTTATCGCACTGAAGCTTTCTTT. This sequence encodes CSVEGKAGAYRTEAFF.

In DNA, the CDR3 is TGTGCCAGCAGCGATAGACAGGTTATCTCCTACGAGCAGTACTTC. Protein sequence: CASSDRQVISYEQYF. The chain uses TRBV7-2 and TRBJ2-7; TRBD1 is a possible D gene (6 bases). The CDR3 loop spans 15 amino acids. The germline V and J ends were trimmed by 5 bases and 0 bases, with 14 bases remaining between them. Germline V gene sequence: CDR1 SGHTA, CDR2 FQGNSA.

In this sample, this clone turned up once. This CDR3 is CASRGTGNEKLFF. CDR3 DNA sequence: TGCGCCAGCAGGGGGACAGGGAATGAAAAACTGTTTTTT. The gene calls are TRBV10-1 and TRBJ1-4; 9 bases are shared with TRBD1. This CDR3 contains 13 residues. Germline trimming cut 6 bases from V and 5 bases from J; bases unmatched to any gene: 1. Germline V gene data show CDR1 as WNHNN and CDR2 as SYGVQD (reference sequence).

The gene calls are TRBV6-4 and TRBJ2-1, with TRBD2 matching over 11 bases. CDR1 is MRHNA and CDR2 is SNTAGT in the germline V gene. The J segment lost 9 bases and the V segment lost 4 bases, leaving 5 bases of the junction unmatched. This CDR3 has 14 amino acids. The CDR3 protein is CASSATSGGGEQFF. In nucleotides, the CDR3 is TGTGCCAGCAGTGCTACTAGCGGGGGTGGTGAGCAGTTCTTC.

J is TRBJ1-6 and V is TRBV9; D gene uncertain. Deletions cut 0 bases from V and 7 bases from J, with 14 bases between. The CDR3 totals 16 residues. The germline V gene encodes CDR1 SGDLS and CDR2 YYNGEE. This CDR3 is CASSVADTTLNSPLHF. CDR3 DNA sequence: TGTGCCAGCAGCGTAGCTGACACCACATTGAATTCACCCCTCCACTTT.

The chain employs TRBV5-8 and TRBJ1-3; possibly TRBD1 for D (6 bases). CDR3 length equals 17 residues. Germline V gives CDR1 SGHTS, CDR2 YDEGEE. V gave up 6 bases and J gave up 0 bases, with 19 bases separating them. CDR3 region: CASTGAGGAFSGNTIYF. For the CDR3, the DNA is TGTGCCAGCACCGGCGCCGGGGGGGCCTTCTCTGGAAACACCATATATTTT.

The CDR3 here is CATSQGNWETQYF. The CDR3 region has the DNA TGTGCCACCAGCCAGGGGAATTGGGAGACCCAGTACTTC. V usage is TRBV15 and J usage is TRBJ2-5; a weak D match, TRBD1 (6 bases). CDR1 LNHNV and CDR2 YYDKDF come from the germline V gene (reference sequence). This CDR3 has 13 amino acids. Trimming took off 5 bases at V and 5 bases at J, with 12 bases between the two ends.

This chain links TRBV29-1 with TRBJ2-1; TRBD1 matches at 8 bases. V gave up 7 bases and J gave up 4 bases; unmatched junction bases: 3. CDR1 and CDR2 from the germline V gene are SQVTM and ANQGSEA. The CDR3 length is 12 residues. The CDR3 protein is CSAGQGYNEQFF. The CDR3 DNA follows: TGCAGCGCTGGACAGGGATACAATGAGCAGTTCTTC.

This chain connects TRBV7-8 to TRBJ1-6, with 9 bases matching TRBD1. Germline CDR1 and CDR2: SGHVS and FQNEAQ. V shed 3 bases, J shed 6 bases, and the junction held 6 bases outside the gene matches. The CDR3 sequence is 16 residues long. As DNA, the CDR3 is TGTGCCAGCAGCTTCCCGACAGGGGGTGGTAATTCACCCCTCCACTTT. This codes for CASSFPTGGGNSPLHF. Based on the CDR3 plus reference TRBV7-8 and TRBJ1-6, the full variable domain is GAGVSQSPRYKVAKRGQDVALRCDPISGHVSLFWYQQALGQGPEFLTYFQNEAQLDKSGLPSDRFFAERPEGSVSTLKIQRTQQEDSAVYLCASSFPTGGGNSPLHFGNGTRLTVT.

The chain is built from TRBV4-1 and TRBJ1-1; tentatively, D is TRBD1 (5 bases). The V gene lost 1 base and the J gene lost 0 bases, with 9 bases spanning the gap. Germline V lookup: CDR1 MGHRA, CDR2 YSYEKL. This CDR3 has 15 amino acids. The CDR3 sequence is CASSQGGLMNTEAFF. CDR3 nucleotides: TGCGCCAGCAGCCAAGGGGGACTGATGAACACTGAAGCTTTCTTT.

The genes are TRBV30 and TRBJ1-2; tentatively, D is TRBD1 (5 bases). CDR3 length: 13 amino acids. Germline values: CDR1 GTSNPN, CDR2 SVGIG (reference sequence). The ends were cut back, 1 base at V and 2 bases at J, with 8 bases in the middle. Here the CDR3 reads CAWSANRNYGYTF. For the CDR3, the DNA is TGTGCCTGGAGTGCGAACAGGAACTATGGCTACACCTTC.

The CDR3 protein is CASSLRGNSPLHF. DNA for the CDR3: TGTGCCAGCAGTTTACGAGGAAATTCACCCCTCCACTTT. The V and J genes are TRBV27 and TRBJ1-6; D unclear. Germline CDR1 reads MNHEY; CDR2 reads SMNVEV (reference sequence). V was clipped by 2 bases and J by 7 bases, with 6 bases between them. The CDR3 contains 13 residues.

The V and J genes are TRBV9 and TRBJ2-7; 7 bases are shared with TRBD1. The CDR3 is 13 residues long. Germline CDR1 SGDLS, CDR2 YYNGEE. V lost 3 bases to trimming and J lost 12 bases; unmatched junction nucleotides: 12. The CDR3 region has the DNA TGTGCCAGCAGCGCGACAGGGCAGGAGACCCTGTACTTC. Encoded protein: CASSATGQETLYF.

The chain is built from TRBV5-6 and TRBJ2-3; TRBD1 matches 7 bases. Germline trimming cut 0 bases from V and 3 bases from J; bases unmatched to any gene: 13. The CDR3 consists of 18 residues. Germline lookup yields CDR1 SGHDT and CDR2 YYEEEE. The CDR3 DNA reads as TGTGCCAGCAGCTTGGTCGAGGGGGCCTTAAGAATGACAGATACGCAGTATTTT. Its translation: CASSLVEGALRMTDTQYF.

This clone showed up just a few times. The gene calls are TRBV6-4 and TRBJ2-2, with 12 bases identical to TRBD1. This CDR3 contains 15 residues. Germline lookup yields CDR1 MRHNA and CDR2 SNTAGT. Trimming took 6 bases from V and 2 from J; bases not matched to a gene: 1. The CDR3 region is CASSGTGGNTGELFF. CDR3 bases: TGTGCCAGCAGCGGGACAGGGGGCAACACCGGGGAGCTGTTTTTT.